The clone carrying this TCR beta chain was picked up a small number of times. These data come from a study of T cells after yellow fever vaccination. UMIs were added to TCR cDNA along with a universal primer site when it was made by 5'RACE template switching. TCRdb analysed the 5' RACE reads with MiXCR anew, one entry per CDR3 protein. The data show 300,000 to 350,000 distinct CDR3 sequences, less than 9.5% seen once. The ends lost 6 bases at V and 6 bases at J; junction bases unmatched: 11. The CDR3 consists of 15 residues. Germline V gives CDR1 KGHSH, CDR2 LQKENI. The TCR originated in a man between 18 and 29 years old who received the YFV17D yellow fever vaccine. V gene TRBV18 combines with J gene TRBJ2-1; 7 bases match TRBD1. The sequencing here drew on PBMCs, taken approximately 47 days after the first yellow fever vaccination. CDR3 nucleotides: TGTGCCAGCTCCCTCCCGGGGACAGTCAGCAATGAGCAGTTCTTC. Its translation: CASSLPGTVSNEQFF.